The subject of this entry is one TCR beta chain. The sample originates from a study of CD8+ T cells in alopecia areata. RNA was isolated and reverse transcribed to cDNA, the sequencing template. Assay used: immunoSEQ multiplex PCR; TCRdb lists only in-frame clones, some missing. Among 80,000 or so clones listed, around 61% were seen once. Treatment denoted: oral pan-JAK inhibitor, 5-10 mg twice daily. This sequence was found in a human donor with alopecia areata. Sequencing used CD8+ T cells sorted from blood, obtained at week 24, from a patient treated with tofacitinib.

The CDR3 region is CASSFPTGEQYF. CDR3 sequence (DNA): TGTGCCAGCAGTTTCCCGACTGGGGAGCAGTACTTC. This chain uses TRBV27 with TRBJ2-7; D not certain. V was shortened by 3 bases and J by 7 bases, with 10 bases between the two germline ends. Germline V gene sequence: CDR1 MNHEY, CDR2 SMNVEV (reference sequence). This CDR3 has 12 amino acids.